Listed below are T cell receptor beta chains from one sample, sequenced in a study of T cell responses to AZD1222 COVID-19 vaccine. Some clones are missing from TCRdb's copy, which holds only in-frame ones; the method was immunoSEQ multiplex PCR. The sample holds some 100,000 clones, just over 90% seen once. The source was peripheral blood, collected on day 0 of AZD1222 vaccination. The origin of the receptors is an adult in good health. CDR3s include the opening cysteine and the closing phenylalanine or tryptophan. A D gene is named only where the DNA matches it firmly. Not all rows give a size; the values are once, few, many and, for expanded clones, a class.

clone_size,v_call,cdr3_length,d_call,j_call,cdr3_nt,cdr3_aa
NA,TRBV28,13,NA,TRBJ1-1,TGTGCCAGCAGTTTTTCGGGGAAAACTGAAGCTTTCTTT,CASSFSGKTEAFF
NA,TRBV4-3,14,TRBD1,TRBJ2-1,TGCGCCAGCAGCCTAGGGACAGGGAAGGATGAGCAGTTCTTC,CASSLGTGKDEQFF
NA,TRBV6-5,13,NA,TRBJ2-7,TGTGCCAGCAGTTACACTGGAAGAAGGGAGCAGTACTTC,CASSYTGRREQYF
once,TRBV18,13,NA,TRBJ1-1,TGTGCCAGCTCACCAGTCCCGGACCTTGAAGCTTTCTTT,CASSPVPDLEAFF
NA,TRBV5-4,16,NA,TRBJ2-2,TGTGCCAGCAGCTTTGGCGGCTTGGGTAACACCGGGGAGCTGTTTTTT,CASSFGGLGNTGELFF
NA,TRBV7-8,16,TRBD1,TRBJ2-5,TGTGCCAGCACCTACTTCGGACAGGGTACAGGGGAGACCCAGTACTTC,CASTYFGQGTGETQYF
NA,TRBV7-8,15,TRBD2,TRBJ2-7,TGTGCCAGCAGCACAACTAGCGGGGCTGTGAACGAGCAGTACTTC,CASSTTSGAVNEQYF
NA,TRBV5-6,15,TRBD2,TRBJ2-1,TGTGCCAGCAGCTTGACTCGGACTAGCCGGGATGAGCAGTTCTTC,CASSLTRTSRDEQFF
NA,TRBV11-2,14,TRBD1,TRBJ1-2,TGTGCCAGCAGCTTAGCAGGGGGTTTCTATGGCTACACCTTC,CASSLAGGFYGYTF
NA,TRBV7-2,13,NA,TRBJ2-1,TGTGCCAGCAGCTTATCTGTAGTCGTTGAGCAGTTCTTC,CASSLSVVVEQFF
NA,TRBV7-8,17,TRBD1,TRBJ1-1,TGTGCCAGCAGCTTCCCGCGGGACAGTTCCATGAACACTGAAGCTTTCTTT,CASSFPRDSSMNTEAFF
NA,TRBV7-6,15,TRBD1,TRBJ1-1,TGTGCCAGCAGCCAGGGGACAGGGGTTGGGACTGAAGCTTTCTTT,CASSQGTGVGTEAFF
once,TRBV18,14,TRBD2,TRBJ2-7,TGTGCCAGTTCTAGCGGGGGGATCCCCTACGAGCAGTACTTC,CASSSGGIPYEQYF
NA,TRBV3-1/TRBV3-2,12,NA,TRBJ2-7,TGTGCCAGCAGCCTGGGTTCCTACGAGCAGTACTTC,CASSLGSYEQYF
NA,TRBV19,14,TRBD1,TRBJ1-1,TGTGCCAGTAGTGTAACAGGGGCGACCACTGAAGCTTTCTTT,CASSVTGATTEAFF
NA,TRBV3-1/TRBV3-2,14,TRBD1,TRBJ1-2,TGTGCCAGCAGCCGACAGGGGGCAGGGGGTGGCTACACCTTC,CASSRQGAGGGYTF
NA,TRBV5-6,15,NA,TRBJ2-6,TGTGCCAGCAGCTTGCGGGGCTCTGGGGCCAACGTCCTGACTTTC,CASSLRGSGANVLTF
NA,TRBV27,14,NA,TRBJ2-5,TGTGCCAGCAGTTTGGGGGCAGGGGTGGCGACCCAGTACTTC,CASSLGAGVATQYF
NA,TRBV6-2/TRBV6-3,16,TRBD1,TRBJ1-5,TGTGCCAGCAGTTACTCACAGGGGGCTGGCAATCAGCCCCAGCATTTT,CASSYSQGAGNQPQHF
NA,TRBV4-3,13,TRBD1,TRBJ1-1,TGCGCCAGCAGTCAGGACAGGGGGCTACAAGCTTTCTTT,CASSQDRGLQAFF
NA,TRBV6-5,15,NA,TRBJ1-6,TGTGCCACCAAGTTTGGGGGGGAATATAATTCACCCCTCCACTTT,CATKFGGEYNSPLHF
NA,TRBV2,10,NA,TRBJ2-7,TGTGCCAGCAGTGAAAACGAGCAGTACTTC,CASSENEQYF
NA,TRBV19,15,NA,TRBJ1-1,TGTGCCAGTAGTATATCGGTGACAGTGAACACTGAAGCTTTCTTT,CASSISVTVNTEAFF
once,TRBV4-3,17,TRBD1,TRBJ1-6,TGCGCCAGCAGCCAAGATGGACAGGGGATCTACGGTTCACCCCTCCACTTT,CASSQDGQGIYGSPLHF
NA,TRBV2,15,NA,TRBJ2-7,TGTGCCAGCAGTAAGAACGGGATTCACTCTCGTGAGCAGTACTTC,CASSKNGIHSREQYF
once,TRBV5-4,16,NA,TRBJ2-5,TGTGCCAGCAGCCTGCGCGCCGGACGGACCCAAGAGACCCAGTACTTC,CASSLRAGRTQETQYF
NA,TRBV29-1,16,TRBD1,TRBJ1-1,TGCAGCGCCGGGGGTAGGGGGCTAGGAGTGAACACTGAAGCTTTCTTT,CSAGGRGLGVNTEAFF
NA,TRBV15,17,TRBD1,TRBJ1-4,TGTGCCACCAGCAGAGATCTTGGGACAGCAACTAATGAAAAACTGTTTTTT,CATSRDLGTATNEKLFF
once,TRBV5-4,15,TRBD1,TRBJ1-4,TGTGCCAGCAGCTTGGGACAGGGGTCTAATGAAAAACTGTTTTTT,CASSLGQGSNEKLFF
NA,TRBV4-3,13,NA,TRBJ2-5,TGCGCCAGCAGCCAAGAGGGGTGGGAGACCCAGTACTTC,CASSQEGWETQYF
NA,TRBV6-2/TRBV6-3,15,TRBD1,TRBJ1-5,TGTGCCAGCAGTTACTGGGGACAGGACGATCAGCCCCAGCATTTT,CASSYWGQDDQPQHF
NA,TRBV7-9,13,NA,TRBJ2-1,TGTGCCAGCAGCCAGTGGCGAAACAATGAGCAGTTCTTC,CASSQWRNNEQFF
NA,TRBV12-3/TRBV12-4,13,NA,TRBJ1-6,TGTGCCAGCACCGGGGGCTATAATTCACCCCTCCACTTT,CASTGGYNSPLHF
NA,TRBV5-6,15,NA,TRBJ1-3,TGTGCCAGCAACCACAGGTTTTACTCTGGAAACACCATATATTTT,CASNHRFYSGNTIYF
NA,TRBV14,16,NA,TRBJ2-3,TGTGCCAGCAGCCTCGCGCGGTCCTTGAGCACAGATACGCAGTATTTT,CASSLARSLSTDTQYF
NA,TRBV6-2/TRBV6-3,16,TRBD1,TRBJ1-5,TGTGCCAGCAGTTTCCCTCCGGGACAGAGCAATCAGCCCCAGCATTTT,CASSFPPGQSNQPQHF
few,TRBV6-5,16,NA,TRBJ1-1,TGTGCCAGCAGTTTCGGGACCACCGTAGAGGACACTGAAGCTTTCTTT,CASSFGTTVEDTEAFF
NA,TRBV5-1,13,TRBD1,TRBJ2-4,TGCGCCAGCAACCCCGGGACAGAAAACATTCAGTACTTC,CASNPGTENIQYF
NA,TRBV5-1,12,NA,TRBJ2-7,TGCGCCAGCAGCCACGACGGCTACGAGCAGTACTTC,CASSHDGYEQYF
NA,TRBV21-1,18,NA,TRBJ1-5,TGTGCCAGCAGCAAACAAAGAAGGGAGACAGGTCCCGGTCAGCCCCAGCATTTT,CASSKQRRETGPGQPQHF
few,TRBV7-6,16,NA,TRBJ2-1,TGTGCCAGCAGCCCCCCGGGGGGCGAGGGTTACAATGAGCAGTTCTTC,CASSPPGGEGYNEQFF
NA,TRBV7-2,14,NA,TRBJ1-1,TGTGCCAGCAGCTTAGGTTCAGCCAACACTGAAGCTTTCTTT,CASSLGSANTEAFF
NA,TRBV3-1/TRBV3-2,15,NA,TRBJ1-5,TGTGCCAGCAGCCAAGATCGGTCAAGAAATCAGCCCCAGCATTTT,CASSQDRSRNQPQHF
NA,TRBV24-1,14,TRBD1,TRBJ1-1,TGTGCCACATATCCGGACAGGGGTAACACTGAAGCTTTCTTT,CATYPDRGNTEAFF
NA,TRBV24-1,15,NA,TRBJ2-2,TGTGCCACCAGTGATAGAGGGGCAGGCACCGGGGAGCTGTTTTTT,CATSDRGAGTGELFF
NA,TRBV3-1/TRBV3-2,17,TRBD2,TRBJ2-5,TGTGCCAGCAGCCTCAACCCAACGGGAGGGGCGGGGGAGACCCAGTACTTC,CASSLNPTGGAGETQYF
NA,TRBV5-1,13,NA,TRBJ1-1,TGCGCCAGCAGCTCCGATGGTAACACTGAAGCTTTCTTT,CASSSDGNTEAFF
NA,TRBV18,13,NA,TRBJ1-6,TGTGCCAGCTCACTTGTGAAGAATTCACCCCTCCACTTT,CASSLVKNSPLHF
NA,TRBV4-2,15,TRBD1,TRBJ1-6,TGTGCCAGCAGCCCGAGGGACAGGGACAATTCACCCCTCCACTTT,CASSPRDRDNSPLHF
NA,TRBV15,15,TRBD2,TRBJ2-1,TGTGCCACCAGCAGAGGGACTAGCGGGGGCAATGAGCAGTTCTTC,CATSRGTSGGNEQFF
NA,TRBV12-3/TRBV12-4,12,TRBD1,TRBJ2-1,TGTGCCAGCAGCCCTAGACAGGGAAGACTGTTCTTC,CASSPRQGRLFF
NA,TRBV9,15,NA,TRBJ2-7,TGTGCCAGCAGCGTCCTGGAGGGGCCATTCGACGAGCAGTACTTC,CASSVLEGPFDEQYF
NA,TRBV7-2,16,TRBD2,TRBJ2-3,TGTGCCAGCAGCAAGGCGGGGGGCGGGAGCACAGATACGCAGTATTTT,CASSKAGGGSTDTQYF
NA,TRBV7-2,13,NA,TRBJ1-2,TGTGCCAGCAGCTTAGGGCAATACTATGGCTACACCTTC,CASSLGQYYGYTF
NA,TRBV6-2/TRBV6-3,15,NA,TRBJ1-5,TGTGCCAGCAGCTTCAGCAGTAATAGCAATCAGCCCCAGCATTTT,CASSFSSNSNQPQHF
NA,TRBV7-2,13,NA,TRBJ2-2,TGTGCCAGCAGCTTAGCCAGGGCCGGGGAGCTGTTTTTT,CASSLARAGELFF
NA,TRBV3-1/TRBV3-2,15,NA,TRBJ2-7,TGTGCCAGCAGCCAAGGAGCCGGGGGCCCAATCGAGCAGTACTTC,CASSQGAGGPIEQYF